This T cell receptor beta chain was profiled in a study of blood T cells in healthy people across ages (dated by TCRdb to between 2015 and 2017). As for the study more broadly: In model experiments, template switching captured about one uniquely barcoded TCR beta cDNA molecule for every two T cells. Age-related changes in TCR beta repertoire diversity were measured in the study by deep sequencing normalized with unique cDNA molecular identifiers. Four age groups were formed from the donors: young (average about 17 years), middle-aged (around 37), aged (about 62) and long-lived (roughly 88). To avoid experimental bias, donors of different ages were distributed randomly across sequencing lanes. The study analyzed two additional independent replicas of 1 million unique cDNA reads from the same blood draw for two donors, one aged 18 to 30 and one aged 80 or older. The study at large found these results: The long-lived group showed more naive CD4+ T cells, fewer expanded clones and increased TCR diversity than the aged group, suggesting age selection. Donor CMV infection status was unknown, potentially confounding age-related changes in expanded clonotypes. Since profiling was done on bulk unsorted PBMCs, naive and antigen-experienced compartments could not be conclusively compared. The percentage of naive T cells measured by flow cytometry correlated strongly with observed TCR beta diversity. Total diversity estimates from one million sequenced T cells were considered lower bounds and underestimates. Observed TCR beta diversity per million T cells fell roughly linearly with age, and a significant reduction was already apparent by age approximately 40.

Libraries were made using 5' RACE. The run used an Illumina HiSeq 2500. The second PCR ran for roughly 6 to 11 cycles and used a J-beta primer mix along with a sample-barcoded 5' primer. Each TCR beta cDNA molecule received a unique molecular identifier from a template-switch 5' adaptor carrying 12 random nucleotides. Each sample yielded at least 3 million CDR3-containing paired-end reads. First-strand cDNA synthesis was performed from all RNA using the Mint cDNA synthesis kit, with priming by a TRBC-specific oligonucleotide. All cDNA was treated with uracil-DNA glycosylase and then went through a first 18-cycle PCR with the universal primers M1SS and BC2_uni_R. The original pipeline was this. For normalization, 1 million high-quality reads were randomly selected from each sample, with every read carrying a distinct molecular identifier. Reads with shared molecular identifiers were discarded instead of being binned into consensus sequences. MiTCR, run with a Q25 quality threshold and the strictest error-elimination algorithm, handled CDR3 identification, clonotype clustering and error correction. A nonparametric unseen species model with Euler transformation was used to estimate a lower bound on total TCR beta diversity. TCRdb reprocessed the public reads (quality trimming at Q25 with fastp, clone calling with MiXCR) and kept in-frame beta chains. One record per CDR3 amino acid sequence lists the most common genes and DNA. None of the V and J calls come from the authors' own analysis; TCRdb made them. Within this sample are 730,000 or so distinct CDR3 sequences, with roughly 45% of them counted one time only. In total, the top ten clones hold around 20% of the sample.

There are 12 amino acids in the CDR3, from cysteine to phenylalanine inclusive. Just the 36-base CDR3 DNA is kept, in frame starting at base 1. From a lookup of the germline V gene, CDR1 and CDR2 are SQVTM and ANQGSEA. V lost 3 bases and J lost 5 bases; the stretch between them is 11 bases long. The approximately 39 donors, aged about 6 to 100 years, were systemically healthy Caucasian individuals from Russia. About 9.1 milliliters of peripheral blood were collected from each donor into EDTA-treated Vacutainer tubes. Ficoll-Paque density-gradient centrifugation was used to isolate PBMCs, with at least 6.5 million per sample. Trizol reagent was used to extract total RNA from PBMCs, with at least 6 micrograms per sample. Naive CD45RAhigh/CD27high T cell percentages were measured by flow cytometry on a PBMC aliquot from every donor. This clonotype has just a few counts. The antigen this receptor binds is unknown. Base quality data are lacking; no much larger clone is found one base away.

This TCR was recovered from a woman aged 55-75 years in good health. The chain is assembled from TRBV29-1 and TRBJ2-7; possibly the D gene is TRBD1, per 6 matching bases. Input material: blood. For the CDR3, the sequence is CSVDNRDDEQYF. The DNA reads as follows: TGCAGCGTTGATAACAGGGATGACGAGCAGTACTTC.